Following are 22 T cell receptor beta chains from one sample sequenced in a study of cytomegalovirus exposure and HLA in healthy donors (dated by TCRdb to the late 2010s). Library construction relied on the immunoSEQ multiplex PCR assay. In TCRdb, the immuneACCESS table is reduced to in-frame sequences with V and J assigned. These tables do not hold every clone; where another copy was compared, an unresolved V gene accounts for under half, and the others remain unexplained. This sample holds 200,000 or so clones; roughly 84% were observed only once. Together, the top ten hold 1.5% to 2% of the sample. The sample taken for sequencing was PBMCs. These receptors all stem from a woman aged 18 to 35 in good health and CMV-seropositive.

This clone was counted between two and nine times. The CDR3 sequence is CATSRAGDLSYEQYF. CDR3 bases: TGTGCCACCAGCAGAGCGGGGGACCTATCCTACGAGCAGTACTTC. The genes are TRBV15 and TRBJ2-7; weak D call: TRBD2 (6 bases). The V gene's germline CDR1 is LNHNV and CDR2 YYDKDF (reference sequence). V lost 1 base and J lost 1, with 11 bases in between. The length of the CDR3 is 15 residues. Variable domain in full (rest from reference TRBV15 and TRBJ2-7): DAMVIQNPRYQVTQFGKPVTLSCSQTLNHNVMYWYQQKSSQAPKLLFHYYDKDFNNEADTPDNFQSRRPNTSFCFLDIRSPGLGDTAMYLCATSRAGDLSYEQYFGPGTRLTVT.

J is TRBJ2-7 and V is TRBV7-2; D possibly corresponds to TRBD2 (6 bases). Germline V gene lookup returns CDR1 SGHTA and CDR2 FQGNSA. V was pared by 5 bases and J by 5 bases, with 16 bases between. The CDR3 extends over 14 amino acids. CDR3 sequence: CASSAGGANNEQYF. The CDR3 DNA reads TGTGCCAGCAGCGCTGGAGGGGCGAACAACGAGCAGTACTTC.

The V gene is TRBV27, the J gene TRBJ2-1; TRBD1 might be the D (6 bases). Germline V gives CDR1 MNHEY, CDR2 SMNVEV (reference sequence). The ends were cut back, 7 bases at V and 3 bases at J, with 13 bases in the middle. The CDR3 extends over 14 amino acids. CDR3 nucleotide sequence: TGTGCCAGCACCCGAGGGGGTCTCTACAATGAGCAGTTCTTC. Protein: CASTRGGLYNEQFF.

This chain joins TRBV6-5 and TRBJ1-1, with D tentatively TRBD1 (5 bases). The germline V gene encodes CDR1 MNHEY and CDR2 SVGAGI. V gave up 7 bases and J gave up 4 bases, with 19 bases separating them. The CDR3 runs 15 residues. CDR3 sequence: CASTPGRRRGTEAFF. DNA for the CDR3: TGTGCCAGCACCCCCGGACGTCGGAGGGGCACTGAAGCTTTCTTT.

The chain combines TRBV19 with TRBJ2-1; TRBD2 matches at 9 bases. Unmatched junction bases numbered 6, after V lost 10 bases and J lost 2 bases. The CDR3 is 14 residues long. Germline CDR1 and CDR2: LNHDA and SQIVND (reference sequence). CDR3 amino acids: CATDVAGAYNEQFF. CDR3 nucleotides: TGTGCCACCGATGTAGCGGGAGCCTACAATGAGCAGTTCTTC.

The chain uses TRBV11-2 and TRBJ2-1; 10 bases agree with TRBD2. The CDR3 has 17 amino acids. Trimming cost V 1 base and J 8 bases; bases outside gene matches: 11. The germline gives CDR1 SGHAT, CDR2 FQNNGV. CDR3 loop: CASSLGGGLAGVDEQFF. In DNA, the CDR3 is TGTGCCAGCAGCTTAGGAGGTGGGCTAGCGGGAGTGGATGAGCAGTTCTTC. The entire variable domain, with the rest obtained from reference TRBV11-2 and TRBJ2-1, is as follows: EAGVAQSPRYKIIEKRQSVAFWCNPISGHATLYWYQQILGQGPKLLIQFQNNGVVDDSQLPKDRFSAERLKGVDSTLKIQPAKLEDSAVYLCASSLGGGLAGVDEQFFGPGTRLTVL.

This sequence joins TRBV12-5 and TRBJ2-5; 7 positions agree with TRBD1. The CDR3 is 15 amino acids. V lost 1 base, J lost 5 bases, and 7 bases stayed unmatched. Germline V gene data show CDR1 as LGHNT and CDR2 as FRNRAP. CDR3 bases: TGTGCTAGTGGTTTGGCAGCGACAGGGTTCGAGACCCAGTACTTC. Translated, it gives CASGLAATGFETQYF. The whole variable domain, remainder taken from reference TRBV12-5 and TRBJ2-5, is DARVTQTPRHKVTEMGQEVTMRCQPILGHNTVFWYRQTMMQGLELLAYFRNRAPLDDSGMPKDRFSAEMPDATLATLKIQPSEPRDSAVYFCASGLAATGFETQYFGPGTRLLVL.

The chain uses TRBV29-1 and TRBJ2-7; 10 positions agree with TRBD2. Germline CDR1 and CDR2: SQVTM and ANQGSEA. Trimming at V came to 5 bases and at J to 3 bases, leaving 4 bases not matched to a gene. This CDR3 spans 13 amino acids. The CDR3 sequence is CSVTGTSDYEQYF. CDR3 nucleotides: TGCAGCGTTACCGGGACTAGCGACTACGAGCAGTACTTC.

This chain uses TRBV28 with TRBJ1-3, with D unclear. V lost 2 bases and J lost 3, with 5 bases in between. This CDR3 region has 13 residues. The germline V gene encodes CDR1 MDHEN and CDR2 SYDVKM. The CDR3 spells CASSLTYGNTIYF. In nucleotides, the CDR3 is TGTGCCAGCAGTTTAACATATGGAAACACCATATATTTT.

The CDR3 nucleotides read TGCGCCAGCAGCCAAGACCCGGGGGCCTACGAGCAGTACTTC. Residues: CASSQDPGAYEQYF. V gene TRBV4-1 combines with J gene TRBJ2-7; D is perhaps TRBD2 (6 bases). CDR1 and CDR2 (germline): MGHRA, YSYEKL. The CDR3 loop spans 14 amino acids. Trimming removed 0 bases at V and 2 bases at J, with 8 bases between.

This chain joins TRBV27 and TRBJ1-1; 8 nucleotides line up with TRBD1. The CDR3 consists of 20 residues. V trimming: 0 bases; J trimming: 0 bases; junction bases outside the gene matches: 15. Germline V CDR1 and CDR2: MNHEY, SMNVEV (reference sequence). As DNA, the CDR3 is TGTGCCAGCAGTTTATCGGCGGGACAGGCTGGTGCGGGCATGAACACTGAAGCTTTCTTT. Encoded protein: CASSLSAGQAGAGMNTEAFF.

This chain connects TRBV19 to TRBJ1-1, with a tentative D call TRBD1 (6 bases). Per the germline V gene, CDR1 is LNHDA and CDR2 is SQIVND (reference sequence). V lost 5 bases and J lost 7, with 11 bases in between. The CDR3 extends over 12 amino acids. The CDR3 spells CASSLGTLEAFF. In DNA form, the CDR3 reads TGTGCCAGTAGTCTCGGGACACTTGAAGCTTTCTTT.

V gene TRBV6-4 combines with J gene TRBJ2-5; possibly TRBD2 for D (6 bases). The CDR3 length is 12 residues. Trimming shortened V by 9 bases and J by 7 bases, and 15 bases separated the two germline ends. CDR1 is MRHNA and CDR2 is SNTAGT in the germline V gene. The CDR3 is CARRDCAGTQYF. The CDR3 bases are TGTGCCAGACGGGACTGCGCGGGGACCCAGTACTTC.

Written as DNA, the CDR3 is TGTGCCAGCAGCCAAGAACCACGGGTTTATGGCTACACCTTC. Amino acids: CASSQEPRVYGYTF. The chain is built from TRBV4-2 and TRBJ1-2; the D is unclear. V shed 0 bases and J shed 5 bases, with 10 bases lying between them. The CDR3 runs to 14 residues. Germline values: CDR1 LGHNA, CDR2 YNFKEQ.

V usage is TRBV11-2 and J usage is TRBJ1-2, with 10 bases identical to TRBD1. J lost 8 bases, V lost 6 bases, and 9 bases had no gene match. The CDR3 has 14 residues. Germline V lookup: CDR1 SGHAT, CDR2 FQNNGV. The CDR3 DNA reads TGTGCCAGCAGTTCCGACAGGGGGCGAAAAGGCTACACCTTC. It specifies CASSSDRGRKGYTF. Using reference TRBV11-2 and TRBJ1-2 for the parts outside the CDR3, the full variable domain is EAGVAQSPRYKIIEKRQSVAFWCNPISGHATLYWYQQILGQGPKLLIQFQNNGVVDDSQLPKDRFSAERLKGVDSTLKIQPAKLEDSAVYLCASSSDRGRKGYTFGSGTRLTVV.

V is TRBV10-1 and J is TRBJ1-3; 8 positions agree with TRBD1. V lost 0 bases to trimming and J lost 2 bases; unmatched junction nucleotides: 3. CDR3 size: 16 residues. Germline CDR1 reads WNHNN; CDR2 reads SYGVQD (reference sequence). The DNA of the CDR3 is TGCGCCAGCAGTGAGTCGACAGGGGCCGCTGGAAACACCATATATTTT. This sequence encodes CASSESTGAAGNTIYF.

This sequence joins TRBV13 and TRBJ2-3; 7 nucleotides line up with TRBD1. Germline-derived CDR1 and CDR2 are PRHDT and FYEKMQ (reference sequence). V trimming: 5 bases; J trimming: 5 bases; junction bases outside the gene matches: 13. This CDR3 has 16 amino acids. In nucleotides, the CDR3 is TGTGCCAGCAGCCCAGAGGGGACAGCAGAAGGAGATACGCAGTATTTT. It yields the protein CASSPEGTAEGDTQYF.

The chain's CDR3 is CARRTSDSYEQYF. In DNA form, the CDR3 reads TGTGCCAGACGGACTAGCGACTCCTACGAGCAGTACTTC. The chain carries TRBV6-5 and TRBJ2-7, with 9 nucleotides matching TRBD2. This CDR3 is 13 amino acids long. The V gene's germline CDR1 is MNHEY and CDR2 SVGAGI. The V and J ends lost 9 bases and 0 bases, in that order; junction bases with no gene match: 3.

The V gene is TRBV11-1, the J gene TRBJ2-5, with no clear D. The germline V gene encodes CDR1 SGHAT and CDR2 FQDESV (reference sequence). The CDR3 runs to 11 residues. V lost 5 bases to trimming and J lost 5 bases, with 6 bases between them. The CDR3 protein is CASSPQETQYF. The CDR3 DNA sequence: TGTGCCAGCAGCCCCCAGGAGACCCAGTACTTC.

This clone was found once. The genes are TRBV5-1 and TRBJ2-3; TRBD2 matches at 8 bases. The ends lost 4 bases at V and 3 bases at J; junction bases unmatched: 4. Germline CDR1 and CDR2: SGHRS and YFSETQ. The CDR3 sequence is 14 residues long. DNA of the CDR3: TGCGCCAGCAGCGCGGGGGGCGGAACAGATACGCAGTATTTT. Translating it yields CASSAGGGTDTQYF.

V usage is TRBV4-1 and J usage is TRBJ2-7; a possible D gene is TRBD1 (5 bases). CDR1 and CDR2 (germline): MGHRA, YSYEKL. The CDR3 length is 15 residues. The V gene lost 0 bases and the J gene lost 3 bases, with 12 bases spanning the gap. CDR3 residues: CASSQEGQGSYEQYF. The CDR3 DNA sequence: TGCGCCAGCAGCCAAGAGGGCCAGGGAAGCTACGAGCAGTACTTC.

J is TRBJ1-2 and V is TRBV28, with TRBD1 identical over 8 bases. J was trimmed by 7 bases and V by 3 bases; bases with no gene match: 4. This CDR3 comprises 13 residues. Germline loops: CDR1 MDHEN, CDR2 SYDVKM. The CDR3 nucleotides read TGTGCCAGCAGTTTGAACAGGGGGGGTGGCTACACCTTC. Its protein is CASSLNRGGGYTF.